This TCR beta chain was sequenced during a study of identical twins. V dropped 0 bases and J dropped 0 bases, with 21 bases sitting between them. This CDR3 is built from 18 residues. Germline loops: CDR1 DFQATT, CDR2 SNEGSKA (reference sequence). This clonotype was found a few times. TCRdb recomputed calls from the 5' RACE reads with MiXCR, one row per CDR3 protein. The sample records a few hundred thousand distinct CDR3 sequences, 9.5% to 10% being singletons. In addition, the sample was reused for a study of yellow fever vaccine responses in identical twins.

This clonotype was sampled from a woman aged 18-29 years in good health. V usage is TRBV20-1 and J usage is TRBJ2-7, with D perhaps TRBD1 or TRBD2 (5 bases each). Sequenced material: PBMCs. The CDR3 reads CSARDWGTSTLSSYEQYF. The CDR3 coding sequence is TGCAGTGCTAGAGATTGGGGGACGTCGACTCTTAGCTCCTACGAGCAGTACTTC.